What follows are 32 T cell receptor beta chains derived from one specimen sequenced in a study of blood T cell repertoires in COVID-19. TCRdb's table, derived via immunoSEQ multiplex PCR, lists solely in-frame clones and lacks some. The sample shows 73,000 or so clones, more than 65% of them seen only once. The sample consisted of peripheral blood. All receptors derive from a woman in her fifties or sixties with acute or convalescent COVID-19.

The chain carries TRBV27 and TRBJ2-3, with a tentative D call TRBD1 (7 bases). V lost 5 bases to trimming and J lost 3 bases, with 24 bases between them. Looked up from germline, CDR1 is MNHEY and CDR2 is SMNVEV (reference sequence). There are 18 residues in the CDR3. The CDR3 nucleotides read TGTGCCAGCAGTCTTCGTCGAATAATACAGGGGACTACAGATACGCAGTATTTT. Protein sequence: CASSLRRIIQGTTDTQYF.

This clone was picked up a small number of times. The chain couples TRBV19 to TRBJ2-7, with a tentative D call TRBD1 (5 bases). Trimming took off 8 bases at V and 3 bases at J, with 8 bases between the two ends. Germline CDR1 is LNHDA and CDR2 is SQIVND (reference sequence). The CDR3 consists of 11 residues. The CDR3 DNA reads as TGTGCCAGTGGGGCAGGCTACGAGCAGTACTTC. As protein: CASGAGYEQYF.

The chain combines TRBV7-3 with TRBJ2-3; TRBD2 matches at 12 bases. Germline trimming cut 5 bases from V and 4 bases from J; bases unmatched to any gene: 7. Germline CDR1 SGHTA, CDR2 FQGTGA. The CDR3 spans 16 residues. CDR3 DNA sequence: TGTGCCAGCAGCGACGGACTAGCGGGGCGGTCAGATACGCAGTATTTT. It codes for CASSDGLAGRSDTQYF.

Points on this clone: At the DNA level, this CDR3 is encoded by other sequences in the same sample as well. The chain joins TRBV10-1 to TRBJ2-1, with D unresolved. Germline CDR1 reads WNHNN; CDR2 reads SYGVQD (reference sequence). The CDR3 is 14 amino acids. Trimming pared 0 bases from V and 3 bases from J, leaving 6 bases between. CDR3 in amino acids: CASSESASYNEQFF. The DNA of the CDR3 is TGCGCCAGCAGTGAGTCGGCCAGCTACAATGAGCAGTTCTTC.

This clone was detected once. This rearrangement joins TRBV30 to TRBJ2-7; 9 bases are a match to TRBD1. The CDR3 consists of 13 residues. CDR1 and CDR2 from the germline V gene are GTSNPN and SVGIG (reference sequence). J was trimmed by 7 bases and V by 3 bases; bases with no gene match: 7. The CDR3 loop is CAWSGTGLGEQYF. The DNA of the CDR3 is TGTGCCTGGAGCGGGACAGGGCTGGGGGAGCAGTACTTC.

The rearrangement joins TRBV5-1 to TRBJ1-5; 10 nucleotides agree with TRBD1. CDR3 length: 15 amino acids. V shed 8 bases and J 5 bases; nucleotides not matched to a gene: 10. Germline-derived CDR1 and CDR2 are SGHRS and YFSETQ. The CDR3, as DNA: TGCGCCAGTCATCCAACCGGGACAGGGGATCAGCCCCAGCATTTT. This sequence encodes CASHPTGTGDQPQHF.

V and J are TRBV2 and TRBJ2-3; TRBD2 matches at 13 bases. This CDR3 has 16 residues. Trimming took 7 bases from V and 5 from J; bases not matched to a gene: 9. Germline V gives CDR1 SNHLY, CDR2 FYNNEI. The CDR3 is CASMAPGLAGLDTQYF. The CDR3 DNA is TGTGCCAGCATGGCCCCGGGACTAGCGGGGCTAGATACGCAGTATTTT.

V and J are TRBV7-6 and TRBJ2-7; D unclear. The CDR3 length is 13 residues. V lost 3 bases and J lost 3, with 9 bases in between. Germline V gene data show CDR1 as SGHVS and CDR2 as FNYEAQ. CDR3 nucleotide sequence: TGTGCCAGCAGCTTCAACAGAAACTACGAGCAGTACTTC. As protein: CASSFNRNYEQYF.

This chain links TRBV25-1 with TRBJ1-1; a weak D match, TRBD1 (5 bases). Germline V gene sequence: CDR1 MGHDK, CDR2 SYGVNS. The germline V and J ends were trimmed by 4 bases and 0 bases, with 15 bases remaining between them. The CDR3 length is 16 residues. DNA for the CDR3: TGTGCCAGCAGTGCGAGAACAGGCAACCTGAACACTGAAGCTTTCTTT. Translation gives CASSARTGNLNTEAFF.

This rearrangement joins TRBV2 to TRBJ1-5; D not certain. Germline V gene lookup returns CDR1 SNHLY and CDR2 FYNNEI. The CDR3 is 15 amino acids. Trimming pared 7 bases from V and 7 bases from J, leaving 20 bases between. The CDR3 loop is CASIPAPGIGQPQHF. As DNA, the CDR3 is TGTGCCAGCATCCCGGCACCCGGGATCGGCCAGCCCCAGCATTTT.

The sample holds one count of this clone. The chain combines TRBV12-5 with TRBJ2-2; 8 positions match TRBD2. Per the germline V gene, CDR1 is LGHNT and CDR2 is FRNRAP. The CDR3 length is 15 residues. V dropped 4 bases and J dropped 7; count of bases not matched to a gene: 8. DNA for the CDR3: TGTGCTAGTGGTTATGGTTTAGCGGGGCACGGGGAGCTGTTTTTT. Protein product: CASGYGLAGHGELFF.

The chain links TRBV19 to TRBJ1-5, with D possibly being TRBD1 (6 bases). The CDR3 runs to 14 residues. The germline V gene has CDR1 LNHDA and CDR2 SQIVND (reference sequence). With 6 bases removed from V and 4 bases from J, the gap between germline ends came to 13 bases. The CDR3 bases are TGTGCCAGTAGACGCGGGGGGGCAAATCAGCCCCAGCATTTT. It yields the protein CASRRGGANQPQHF.

This sequence joins TRBV5-4 and TRBJ2-1; tentatively, D is TRBD1 (5 bases). The CDR3 consists of 16 residues. V lost 0 bases and J lost 7, with 17 bases in between. In germline, CDR1 is SGHNT, CDR2 YYREEE (reference sequence). CDR3 bases: TGTGCCAGCAGCTTGGGGCCGGCATCCAGGGATAATGAGCAGTTCTTC. Residues: CASSLGPASRDNEQFF.

The rearrangement links TRBV2 to TRBJ1-6; D is unclear. Between the trimmed V and J ends, which lost 4 bases and 13 bases, there was a span of 17 bases. The CDR3 length is 14 residues. The germline V gene encodes CDR1 SNHLY and CDR2 FYNNEI. The CDR3 region is CASSAINEVRPLHF. DNA of the CDR3: TGTGCCAGCAGTGCGATAAACGAGGTCCGGCCCCTCCACTTT.

The sample holds one count of this clone. V usage is TRBV4-2 and J usage is TRBJ2-2; weak D call: TRBD1 (6 bases). The CDR3 loop spans 14 amino acids. V lost 6 bases to trimming and J lost 1 base, with 9 bases between them. CDR1 is LGHNA and CDR2 is YNFKEQ in the germline V gene. The CDR3 nucleotides read TGTGCCAGCAGACAGGGTTGGAACACCGGGGAGCTGTTTTTT. Protein sequence: CASRQGWNTGELFF.

J is TRBJ2-7 and V is TRBV3-1 (or the pseudogene TRBV3-2); TRBD1 matches 9 bases. Germline trimming cut 3 bases from V and 6 bases from J; bases unmatched to any gene: 9. The CDR3 loop spans 15 amino acids. The V gene's germline CDR1 is LGHDT and CDR2 YNNKEL (reference sequence). CDR3: CASSHLGTGFVEQYF. In nucleotides, the CDR3 is TGTGCCAGCAGCCATCTGGGGACAGGGTTTGTCGAGCAGTACTTC.

This clone was recorded once. The chain employs TRBV5-1 and TRBJ2-1; 10 nucleotides align to TRBD2. V was pared by 0 bases and J by 4 bases, with 4 bases of the junction left unmatched. CDR1 is SGHRS and CDR2 is YFSETQ in the germline V gene. The CDR3 extends over 16 amino acids. The CDR3 coding sequence is TGCGCCAGCAGCTTGGATGGTAGCGGGGGGTACAATGAGCAGTTCTTC. This codes for CASSLDGSGGYNEQFF.

In DNA, the CDR3 is TGTGCCAGCAGTAAGGGGGAGACCCAGTACTTC. Protein sequence: CASSKGETQYF. The chain joins TRBV2 to TRBJ2-5, with a weak D call TRBD1 (5 bases). Trimming stripped 5 bases from V and 5 bases from J, with 6 bases between. The germline V gene has CDR1 SNHLY and CDR2 FYNNEI. The CDR3 loop spans 11 amino acids. Drawing the rest from reference TRBV2 and TRBJ2-5, the complete variable domain is EPEVTQTPSHQVTQMGQEVILRCVPISNHLYFYWYRQILGQKVEFLVSFYNNEISEKSEIFDDQFSVERPDGSNFTLKIRSTKLEDSAMYFCASSKGETQYFGPGTRLLVL.

The chain is built from TRBV12-3 or TRBV12-4 and TRBJ1-2, with 7 nucleotides matching TRBD1. V trimming: 6 bases; J trimming: 0 bases; junction bases outside the gene matches: 1. CDR3 length equals 13 residues. The CDR3 nucleotides read TGTGCCAGCAGCCAGGGGGCTAACTATGGCTACACCTTC. Amino acid sequence: CASSQGANYGYTF.

The chain recombines TRBV5-1 with TRBJ1-1; 10 nucleotides match TRBD1. This CDR3 has 15 amino acids. Germline CDR1 and CDR2: SGHRS and YFSETQ. J was trimmed by 3 bases and V by 4 bases; bases with no gene match: 6. The CDR3 DNA is TGCGCCAGCAGCGAACTGACAGGGGGCCACACTGAAGCTTTCTTT. Its protein product is CASSELTGGHTEAFF.

V usage is TRBV5-5 and J usage is TRBJ2-1, with TRBD2 identical over 11 bases. Germline V CDR1 and CDR2: SGHKS, YYEKEE (reference sequence). This CDR3 spans 16 amino acids. With 4 bases clipped from V and 1 base from J, the junction kept 4 bases outside the gene matches. The CDR3 DNA reads as TGTGCCAGCAGCACTAGCGGGGGACTATCCTACAATGAGCAGTTCTTC. This encodes CASSTSGGLSYNEQFF.

The CDR3 DNA reads as TGTGCCAGCAGCTTAGATCCCAGTGGTTCACCCCTCCACTTT. It encodes CASSLDPSGSPLHF. The chain couples TRBV11-3 to TRBJ1-6; D unresolved. This CDR3 has 14 amino acids. Germline V lookup: CDR1 SGHNT, CDR2 YENEEA. Trimming pared 0 bases from V and 9 bases from J, leaving 9 bases between.

The V and J genes are TRBV21-1 and TRBJ1-6. TRBV21-1 is a recognized pseudogene. The CDR3 is 20 residues long. The CDR3 region is CARGGGGSDPLCHYNSPLHF. The CDR3 nucleotides are TGTGCCAGGGGAGGGGGGGGCAGCGACCCACTCTGCCACTATAATTCACCCCTCCACTTT.

V and J are TRBV2 and TRBJ1-6, with D perhaps TRBD1 (6 bases). There are 14 residues in the CDR3. The germline V and J ends were trimmed by 6 bases and 7 bases, with 13 bases remaining between them. Germline lookup yields CDR1 SNHLY and CDR2 FYNNEI. This chain's CDR3 is CASRQGSGNSPLHF. The CDR3 DNA reads TGTGCCAGCAGGCAGGGGTCGGGGAATTCACCCCTCCACTTT.

This rearrangement joins TRBV3-1 (or the pseudogene TRBV3-2) to TRBJ1-4; 11 bases align to TRBD1. This CDR3 contains 21 residues. The V gene's germline CDR1 is LGHDT and CDR2 YNNKEL (reference sequence). V gave up 1 base and J gave up 2 bases; unmatched junction bases: 15. CDR3 sequence: CASSQVRRTGGRKRTNEKLFF. The CDR3 region has the DNA TGTGCCAGCAGCCAAGTAAGAAGGACAGGGGGCAGGAAGAGGACTAATGAAAAACTGTTTTTT.

The gene calls are TRBV7-3 and TRBJ1-2; possible D gene TRBD1, 6 bases. CDR1 SGHTA and CDR2 FQGTGA come from the germline V gene. CDR3 length: 13 amino acids. Trimming took 2 bases from V and 13 from J, leaving 17 bases between them. This chain's CDR3 is CASSLGLDSLVTF. CDR3 in DNA: TGTGCCAGCAGCTTAGGTCTGGACAGCTTGGTCACCTTC.

The chain combines TRBV7-9 with TRBJ2-3, with a tentative D call TRBD2 (5 bases). The CDR3 covers 14 residues. The V gene's germline CDR1 is SEHNR and CDR2 FQNEAQ (reference sequence). Trimming removed 2 bases at V and 9 bases at J, with 15 bases between. CDR3 in amino acids: CASSLSSSWETQYF. The CDR3 DNA reads TGTGCCAGCAGCTTAAGCTCCTCCTGGGAGACGCAGTATTTT.

V gene TRBV27 combines with J gene TRBJ2-3; TRBD1 aligns across 10 bases. This CDR3 spans 14 amino acids. J was trimmed by 5 bases and V by 5 bases; bases with no gene match: 4. Per germline, CDR1 MNHEY and CDR2 SMNVEV (reference sequence). For the CDR3, the DNA is TGTGCCAGCAGTGAGGACAGGGGGAGAGATACGCAGTATTTT. Amino acids: CASSEDRGRDTQYF.

The V call is TRBV19, the J call TRBJ2-1; D is possibly TRBD1 (5 bases). V lost 10 bases and J 0 bases, leaving 16 bases between the germline ends. This CDR3 is built from 15 residues. Germline values: CDR1 LNHDA, CDR2 SQIVND (reference sequence). The CDR3 coding sequence is TGTGCCACGCAATTCCAGGGAAACTCCTACAATGAGCAGTTCTTC. Translating it yields CATQFQGNSYNEQFF.

This chain connects TRBV25-1 to TRBJ2-7; TRBD1 matches 10 bases. Germline V gene sequence: CDR1 MGHDK, CDR2 SYGVNS. This CDR3 region has 18 residues. The trim removed 6 bases at V and 0 bases at J, leaving 14 bases unmatched. The CDR3 bases are TGTGCCAGCAGCGTTAGGGGGCATGGGACAGGGGCCTCCTACGAGCAGTACTTC. This codes for CASSVRGHGTGASYEQYF.

DNA of the CDR3: TGCGCCAGCAGCGCGGGGACGTCGGGATCTAATGAAAAACTGTTTTTT. Translating it yields CASSAGTSGSNEKLFF. The gene calls are TRBV5-1 and TRBJ1-4, with D possibly matching TRBD1 (5 bases). The CDR3 is made up of 16 amino acids. Trimming left V 4 bases short and J 3 bases short, with 16 bases between. CDR1 and CDR2 (germline): SGHRS, YFSETQ.

The chain employs TRBV19 and TRBJ1-2, with 9 bases aligning to TRBD1. Unmatched junction bases numbered 19, after V lost 10 bases and J lost 1 base. The CDR3 is 18 residues long. In germline, CDR1 is LNHDA, CDR2 SQIVND (reference sequence). The CDR3 is CATSRAGQGAILNYGYTF. CDR3 nucleotides: TGTGCCACATCTAGGGCGGGACAGGGCGCGATTCTTAACTATGGCTACACCTTC.